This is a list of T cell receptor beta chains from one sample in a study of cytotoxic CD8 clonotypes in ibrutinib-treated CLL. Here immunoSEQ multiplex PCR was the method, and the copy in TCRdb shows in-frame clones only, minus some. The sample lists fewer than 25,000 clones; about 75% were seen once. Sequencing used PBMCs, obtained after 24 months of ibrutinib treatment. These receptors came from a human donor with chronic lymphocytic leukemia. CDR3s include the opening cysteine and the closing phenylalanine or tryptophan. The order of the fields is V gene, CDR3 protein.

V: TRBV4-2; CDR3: CASSQEGEDTEAFF
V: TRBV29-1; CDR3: CSVRPGPGELFF
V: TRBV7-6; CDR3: CASSLRGADNSPLHF
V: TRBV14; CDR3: CASSQDDRDAFF
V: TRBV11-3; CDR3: CASSLGGSQQGETQYF
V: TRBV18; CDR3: CASSPLRQGSYEQYF
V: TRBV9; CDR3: CASSVIGTHQETQYF
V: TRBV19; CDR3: CASSPGTGGTEAFF
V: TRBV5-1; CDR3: CASSSVYRGDEQYF
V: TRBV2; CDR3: CASSGSSYGYTF
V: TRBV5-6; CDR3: CASSLGGGRNEKLFF
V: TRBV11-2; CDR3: CASSFGSDREAFF
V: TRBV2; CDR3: CASSPQGARQPQHF
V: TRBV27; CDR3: CASSYGRNPNTGELFF
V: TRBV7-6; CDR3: CASSPLGRVAFF
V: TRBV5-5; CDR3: CASTSTGPGELFF
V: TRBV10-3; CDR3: CAISGESGGYNEQFF
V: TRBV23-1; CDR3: CASSHCSTNEKLFF
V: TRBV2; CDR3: CASSGPGREAFF
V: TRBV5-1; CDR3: CASSAISGVSYNEQFF
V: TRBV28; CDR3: CARSLRGRGTNEKLFF
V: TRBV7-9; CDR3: CASSLAGNGVEQYF
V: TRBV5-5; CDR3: CASSDTSVSTDTQYF
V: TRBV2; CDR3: CASSEETGSMKTQYF
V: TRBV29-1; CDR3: CSVQLAASAGNEQFF
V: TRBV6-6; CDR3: CASRLLDTIYF
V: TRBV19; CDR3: CASSPGQGGRGRRYF
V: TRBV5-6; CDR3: CASRLGRGGNEQFF